The entry below gives a single TCR beta chain sequence along with its context. Antigen unknown. Every donor contributed around 10 milliliters of peripheral blood by blood draw. The data are from a study of blood T cells in healthy people across ages. Primed by a sample-barcoded 5' primer and a J-beta primer mix, a second PCR proceeded for about 7 to 11 cycles. One entry per CDR3 protein results from TCRdb running MiXCR on the 5' RACE reads. Here the sample spans hundreds of thousands of distinct CDR3 sequences, less than 80% being singletons. Study conclusions and caveats: When set beside aged donors, long-lived donors presented more naive CD4+ cells and higher diversity. TCR beta diversity, measured per million T cells, fell in a roughly linear way with age. Diversity was estimated from one million T cells, and these estimates were considered underestimates.

Germline V lookup: CDR1 SGHTA, CDR2 FQGNSA. The CDR3 has 15 residues. Trimming at V came to 2 bases and at J to 4 bases, leaving 6 bases not matched to a gene. The sequencing input was blood. This chain uses TRBV7-2 with TRBJ2-7; 9 positions match TRBD1. The receptor comes from a young man in good health. The CDR3 loop reads CASSLSGQGRYEQYF. The DNA for the CDR3 is TGTGCCAGCAGCTTATCGGGACAGGGAAGGTACGAGCAGTACTTC.